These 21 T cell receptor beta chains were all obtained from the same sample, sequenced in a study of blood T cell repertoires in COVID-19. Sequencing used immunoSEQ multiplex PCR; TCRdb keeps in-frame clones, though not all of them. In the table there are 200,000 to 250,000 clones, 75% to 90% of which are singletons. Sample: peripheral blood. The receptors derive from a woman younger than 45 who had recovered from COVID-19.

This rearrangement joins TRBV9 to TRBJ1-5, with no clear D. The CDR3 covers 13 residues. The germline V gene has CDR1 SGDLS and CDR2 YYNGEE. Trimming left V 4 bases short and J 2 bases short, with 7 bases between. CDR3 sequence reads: CASSSRRNQPQHF. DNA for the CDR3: TGTGCCAGCAGCTCGAGGCGCAATCAGCCCCAGCATTTT.

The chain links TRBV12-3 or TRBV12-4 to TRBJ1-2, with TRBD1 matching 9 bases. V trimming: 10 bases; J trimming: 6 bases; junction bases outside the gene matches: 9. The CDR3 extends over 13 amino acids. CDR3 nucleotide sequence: TGTGCCACCGCGCGGGGACAGGGTAATGGCTACACCTTC. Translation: CATARGQGNGYTF.

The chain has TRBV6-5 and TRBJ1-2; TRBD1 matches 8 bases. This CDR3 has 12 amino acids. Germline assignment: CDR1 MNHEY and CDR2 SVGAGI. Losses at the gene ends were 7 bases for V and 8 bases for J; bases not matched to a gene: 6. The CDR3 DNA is TGTGCCAGCACCCAACGGACAGGGGGCTACACCTTC. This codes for CASTQRTGGYTF.

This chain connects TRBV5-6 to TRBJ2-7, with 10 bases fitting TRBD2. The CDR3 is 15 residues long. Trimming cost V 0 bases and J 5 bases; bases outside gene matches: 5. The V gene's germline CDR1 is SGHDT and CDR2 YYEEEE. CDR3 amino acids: CASSLVQRGGHEQYF. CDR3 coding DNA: TGTGCCAGCAGCTTGGTACAGCGGGGGGGCCACGAGCAGTACTTC.

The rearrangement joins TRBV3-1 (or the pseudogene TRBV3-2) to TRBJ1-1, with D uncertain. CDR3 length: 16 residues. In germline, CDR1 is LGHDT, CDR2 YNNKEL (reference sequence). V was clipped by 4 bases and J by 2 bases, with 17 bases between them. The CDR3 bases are TGTGCCAGCAGCCGTCTACCAATCGACACCAACACTGAAGCTTTCTTT. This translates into CASSRLPIDTNTEAFF.

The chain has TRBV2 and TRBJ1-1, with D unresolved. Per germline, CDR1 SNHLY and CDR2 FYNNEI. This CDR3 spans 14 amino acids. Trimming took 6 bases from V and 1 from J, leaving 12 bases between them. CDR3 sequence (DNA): TGTGCCAGCAGCCCTCTGGCCTCGAACACTGAAGCTTTCTTT. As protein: CASSPLASNTEAFF.

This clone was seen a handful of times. Written as DNA, the CDR3 is TGCGCCAGCAGCCAAGTCGACAGGCAGAATGAGCAGTTCTTC. Its protein product is CASSQVDRQNEQFF. The chain employs TRBV4-1 and TRBJ2-1; TRBD1 might be the D (6 bases). V was shortened by 1 base and J by 7 bases, with 11 bases between the two germline ends. Germline V gene data show CDR1 as MGHRA and CDR2 as YSYEKL. The CDR3 runs to 14 residues.

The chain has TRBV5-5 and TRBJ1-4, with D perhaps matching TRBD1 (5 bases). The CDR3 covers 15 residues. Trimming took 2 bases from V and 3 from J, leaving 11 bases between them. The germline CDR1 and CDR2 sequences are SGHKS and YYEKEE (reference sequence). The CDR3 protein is CASSFERGSNEKLFF. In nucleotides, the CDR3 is TGTGCCAGCAGCTTCGAAAGGGGCTCTAATGAAAAACTGTTTTTT.

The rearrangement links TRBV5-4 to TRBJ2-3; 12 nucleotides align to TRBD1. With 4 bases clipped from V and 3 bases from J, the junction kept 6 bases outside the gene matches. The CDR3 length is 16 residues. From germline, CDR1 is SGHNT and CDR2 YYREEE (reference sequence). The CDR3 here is CASSRGQGAGTDTQYF. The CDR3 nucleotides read TGTGCCAGCAGCAGGGGACAGGGGGCCGGAACAGATACGCAGTATTTT.

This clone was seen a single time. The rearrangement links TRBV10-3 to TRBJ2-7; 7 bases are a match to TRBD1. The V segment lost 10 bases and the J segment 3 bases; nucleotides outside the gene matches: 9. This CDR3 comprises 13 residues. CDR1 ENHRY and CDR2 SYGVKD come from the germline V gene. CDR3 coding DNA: TGTGCCAGCAAGGGACAGACGGTCTACGAGCAGTACTTC. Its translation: CASKGQTVYEQYF.

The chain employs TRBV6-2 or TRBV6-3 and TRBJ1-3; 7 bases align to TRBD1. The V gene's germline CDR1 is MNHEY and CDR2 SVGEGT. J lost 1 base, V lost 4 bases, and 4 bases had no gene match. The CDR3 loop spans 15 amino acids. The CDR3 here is CASSWAGGSGNTIYF. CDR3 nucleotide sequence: TGTGCCAGCAGTTGGGCAGGGGGTTCTGGAAACACCATATATTTT.

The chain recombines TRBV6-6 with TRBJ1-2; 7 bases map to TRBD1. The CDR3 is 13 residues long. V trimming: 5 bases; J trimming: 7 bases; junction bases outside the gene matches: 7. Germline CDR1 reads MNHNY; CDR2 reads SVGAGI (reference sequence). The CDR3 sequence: CASSTTGVTGYTF. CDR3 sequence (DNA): TGTGCCAGCAGTACCACAGGGGTGACTGGCTACACCTTC.

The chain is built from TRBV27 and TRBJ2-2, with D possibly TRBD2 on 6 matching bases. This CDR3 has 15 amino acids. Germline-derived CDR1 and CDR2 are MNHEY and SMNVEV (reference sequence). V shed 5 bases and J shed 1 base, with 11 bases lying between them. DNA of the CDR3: TGTGCCAGCAGTGTGGGACTCTTGAACACCGGGGAGCTGTTTTTT. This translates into CASSVGLLNTGELFF.

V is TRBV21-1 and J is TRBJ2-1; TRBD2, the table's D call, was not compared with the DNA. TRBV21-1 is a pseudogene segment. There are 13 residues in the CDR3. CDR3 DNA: TGTGCCAGCAGCAAAGACGAGGACAATGAGCAGTTCTTC. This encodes CASSKDEDNEQFF.

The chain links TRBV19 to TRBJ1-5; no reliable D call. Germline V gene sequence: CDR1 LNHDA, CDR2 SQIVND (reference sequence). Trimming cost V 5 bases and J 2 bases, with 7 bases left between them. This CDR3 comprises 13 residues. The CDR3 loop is CASSEGRNQPQHF. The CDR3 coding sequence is TGTGCCAGTAGTGAGGGTCGCAATCAGCCCCAGCATTTT. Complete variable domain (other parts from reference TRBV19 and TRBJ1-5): DGGITQSPKYLFRKEGQNVTLSCEQNLNHDAMYWYRQDPGQGLRLIYYSQIVNDFQKGDIAEGYSVSREKKESFPLTVTSAQKNPTAFYLCASSEGRNQPQHFGDGTRLSIL.

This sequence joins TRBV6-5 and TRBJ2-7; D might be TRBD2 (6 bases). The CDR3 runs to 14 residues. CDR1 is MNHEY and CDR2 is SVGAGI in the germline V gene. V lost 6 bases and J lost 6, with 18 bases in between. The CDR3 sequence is CASSLGGSPLEQYF. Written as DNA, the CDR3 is TGTGCCAGCAGCCTCGGGGGATCTCCTCTCGAGCAGTACTTC.

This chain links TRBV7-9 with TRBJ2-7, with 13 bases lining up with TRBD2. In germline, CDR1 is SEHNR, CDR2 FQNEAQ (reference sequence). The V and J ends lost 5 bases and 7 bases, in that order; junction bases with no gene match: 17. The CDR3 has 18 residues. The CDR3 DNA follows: TGTGCCAGCAGCCAGGGACTAGCGGGGAGACGCCTCTTGAGGGAGCAGTACTTC. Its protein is CASSQGLAGRRLLREQYF.

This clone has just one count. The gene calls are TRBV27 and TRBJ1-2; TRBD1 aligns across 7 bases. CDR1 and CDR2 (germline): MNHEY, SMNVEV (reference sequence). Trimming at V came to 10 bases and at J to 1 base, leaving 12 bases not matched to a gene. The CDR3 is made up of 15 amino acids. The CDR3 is CATAPAGGFNYGYTF. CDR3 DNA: TGTGCCACCGCCCCGGCAGGGGGTTTTAACTATGGCTACACCTTC.

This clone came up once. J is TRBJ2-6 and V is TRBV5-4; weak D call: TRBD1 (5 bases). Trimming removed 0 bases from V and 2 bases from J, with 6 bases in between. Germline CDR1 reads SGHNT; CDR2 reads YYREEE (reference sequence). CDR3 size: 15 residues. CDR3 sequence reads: CASSLETAGANVLTF. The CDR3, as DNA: TGTGCCAGCAGCTTGGAGACAGCTGGGGCCAACGTCCTGACTTTC.

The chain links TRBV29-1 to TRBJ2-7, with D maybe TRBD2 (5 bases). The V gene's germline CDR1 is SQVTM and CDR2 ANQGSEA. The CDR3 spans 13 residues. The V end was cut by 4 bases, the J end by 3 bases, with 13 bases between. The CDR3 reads CSVVEGSGYEQYF. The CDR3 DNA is TGCAGCGTTGTTGAGGGATCTGGCTACGAGCAGTACTTC.

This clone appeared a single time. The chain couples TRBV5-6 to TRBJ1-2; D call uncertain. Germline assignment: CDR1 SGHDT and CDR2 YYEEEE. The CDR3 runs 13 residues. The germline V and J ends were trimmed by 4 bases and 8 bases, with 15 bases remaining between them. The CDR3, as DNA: TGTGCCAGCAGCCCCCGAAATGCCCTAGGCTACACCTTC. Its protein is CASSPRNALGYTF. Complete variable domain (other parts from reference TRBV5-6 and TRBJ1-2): DAGVTQSPTHLIKTRGQQVTLRCSPKSGHDTVSWYQQALGQGPQFIFQYYEEEERQRGNFPDRFSGHQFPNYSSELNVNALLLGDSALYLCASSPRNALGYTFGSGTRLTVV.